This T cell receptor (beta chain) was found in a study of T-cell memory formation after mild COVID-19. CDR1 MNHEY and CDR2 SVGEGT come from the germline V gene. The CDR3 contains 12 residues. Germline trimming cut 4 bases from V and 6 bases from J; bases unmatched to any gene: 2. This clonotype has just a few counts. Its antigen is not known. Study-wide results and limits: Nothing showed for sure that second-wave clones peaking on day 37 were SARS-CoV-2 specific. Pre-infection memory showed some responding clones, and this suggested that cross-reactive memory joined. Among contracting clones, CD4+ were mainly CM/EM and CD8+ enriched in EMRA.

Constant-segment primers served in 5'RACE that generated TCR alpha and TCR beta cDNA libraries bearing sample barcodes and UMIs. TCRdb reanalysed the 5' RACE reads using MiXCR and keeps one entry per CDR3 protein. The repertoire holds 300,000 to 400,000 distinct CDR3 sequences, with approximately 15% as singletons. The source material was PBMCs or a T cell subset sorted from them (not recorded which). V usage is TRBV6-2 or TRBV6-3 and J usage is TRBJ1-2, with 7 bases matching TRBD1. The sequence was collected from a man aged 18-30 years who had mild COVID-19 (a few samples of this study predate the infection). Cell type and time point are not known. The CDR3 nucleotides read TGTGCCAGCAGTTTCGACAGGGATGGCTACACCTTC. It specifies CASSFDRDGYTF.